This TCR beta chain was sequenced during a study of vaccination and CD4 T cells after COVID-19. Study context: At a median approximately 100 days (range 35 to 161) after diagnosis, post-COVID samples were drawn. Overlapping spike pools from SARS-CoV-2 and HCoV-NL63, HCoV-OC43 and HCoV-229E served as culture stimuli. Each of the control cultures got a CEFX pool, an HIV-1 Nef pool, or no peptide.

Sequenced with the Oncomine TCR Beta short-read assay was DNA taken from cultured CD4+ T cells. TCRdb re-analysed the PCR reads in MiXCR, keeping a single row per CDR3 protein. The table has about 15,000 distinct CDR3 sequences, under 65% seen once; the top ten hold around 7.7%. As for this clonotype: Antigen unknown.

CDR1 is SGHVS, CDR2 FNYEAQ, per germline. This CDR3 contains 15 residues. The germline V and J ends were trimmed by 2 bases and 3 bases, with 12 bases remaining between them. The treatment: approximately nine-day PBMC culture with coronavirus spike peptide pools or control peptides (ViraFEST assay). This chain connects TRBV7-6 to TRBJ2-3; D tentatively fits TRBD1 or TRBD2 (7 bases each). The origin of this receptor is a human donor who had recovered from COVID-19. Sequencing was carried out using CD4+ T cells from blood, cultured in vitro. The CDR3 DNA is TGTGCCAGCAGCTTATACCAGGGGGGGACAGATACGCAGTATTTT. It yields the protein CASSLYQGGTDTQYF.